Sequencing of this TCR beta chain was carried out in a study of regulatory T cells in long-lasting Graves disease (dated by TCRdb to the early 2020s). As for the study more broadly: Newly diagnosed Graves' disease patients had taken antithyroid drugs for less than 3 months. Persistent Graves' disease patients were compared with newly diagnosed Graves' disease patients by peripheral blood TCR sequencing and RNA sequencing. The study was conducted in China and was registered as a clinical trial. A total of around 35 samples were covered by TCR sequencing, comprising approximately 13 persistent and some 20 newly diagnosed Graves' disease patients.

General conclusions and limits of the study: Compared with newly diagnosed patients, persistent Graves' disease patients had lower TCR Shannon entropy and fewer highly expanded clones, which suggests clonal expansion. Sequencing and analysis were limited to the TCR beta chain. Persistent disease showed preferential use of TRBV28, TRBJ1-2 and TRBJ2-5, whereas newly diagnosed disease favored TRBV20-1 and TRBJ2-1. Because the primary lesion, thyroid tissue, could not be accessed, the study looked at peripheral blood alone. The small sample size was acknowledged by the authors as a limitation that may reduce accuracy. More public clonotypes were shared among persistent patients (more than 2,500) than among newly diagnosed patients (more than 950).

At least ten counts were recorded for this clonotype. Its antigen is still unknown. No much larger clonotype is one base removed from it; base qualities were not supplied. V sheds 4 bases and J sheds 4 bases, leaving 11 bases between their ends. Including the terminal cysteine and phenylalanine, the CDR3 comprises 13 residues. The entry retains the CDR3 DNA only, 39 bases that are in frame from base 1. Via the germline V gene (reference sequence), CDR1 is PRHDT and CDR2 FYEKMQ. Explained via the paper, the time point label denotes: newly diagnosed GD, antithyroid drugs for less than 3 months. For both TCR sequencing and RNA sequencing, RNA was extracted from PBMCs in TRIzol. The diagnosis of Graves' disease followed American Thyroid Association guidelines. The patients came from an endocrinology department in Xi'an, China. From each patient, around 9.3 milliliters of peripheral blood was collected into an EDTA anticoagulant tube. Ficoll Paque Plus density gradient separation was used to isolate PBMCs, and no further T cell sorting was done. An Agilent 2100 Bioanalyzer and agarose gel were used to check RNA quality, while a NanoDrop 2000 measured RNA concentration.

Receptors were amplified or captured by multiplex PCR. Sequencing instrument: Illumina HiSeq 4000. To build TCR beta libraries, CDR3 regions were amplified by Arm-PCR using iRepertoire HTBI primers. Before sequencing, the PCR products underwent gel purification. The authors processed their data as follows. Gene usage analysis of CDR3 amino acid clonotypes used the 62 TRBV and more than 13 TRBJ segments found across samples. COPE and FqMerger were used to merge the filtered high-quality paired reads into contigs. BLAST was used to align contigs to IMGT TRBV, TRBD and TRBJ reference genes, and CDR3 was defined according to IMGT. Any clonotype with a frequency above 0.1% was counted as a highly expanded clone. Shannon entropy was used to measure repertoire diversity, and the Gini coefficient was used to measure V-J evenness. A clonotype was considered public if more than one individual shared it. TCRdb redid the processing of the public reads, applying fastp at Q25 and MiXCR, and retained in-frame beta chains. Each entry merges the rows of one CDR3 protein and shows their most common DNA and genes. In this record, the V and J calls reflect TCRdb's handling and not the investigators' own analysis. In all, the sample holds a few hundred thousand distinct CDR3 sequences, and about 13% of those were seen once. The ten largest make up roughly a tenth of the sample.

Another study also made use of these data, one on T cells in Graves' hyperthyroidism and ophthalmopathy. The second source states: A patient counted as having stable Graves' hyperthyroidism if no progression to ophthalmopathy occurred over 18 months of follow-up. Hyperthyroidism patients were newly diagnosed, had a disease duration of under 2 months, and were aged 18 to 65 years. Exclusion was applied to patients with uncontrolled infections, other autoimmune diseases, pregnancy or lactation. Diagnoses were established on the basis of clinical symptoms, serum thyroxine and TRAb, thyroid ultrasound, and orbital computed tomography. For the first round of RT-PCR on the TCR CDR3, the HTBI primer set was used together with the Qiagen OneStep RT-PCR kit. Most expanded thyroid clonotypes (frequency above 0.001) were also detected in blood, suggesting blood repertoires may reflect thyroid immune responses. A model built on a 13 V-J signature distinguished ophthalmopathy from stable hyperthyroidism, reaching roughly 88% sensitivity and around 81% specificity in cross-validation and 80%/75% in testing. In validation, the model predicted progression to ophthalmopathy a median of roughly 6.1 months before onset, with over 60% sensitivity and roughly 73% specificity. TCR V-J signatures able to tell the groups apart were searched for in a discovery cohort of some 100 patients, of whom about 40 had Graves' ophthalmopathy and more than 55 had stable Graves' hyperthyroidism. An independent validation cohort of 18 to 20 hyperthyroidism patients and about 15 patients who later progressed to ophthalmopathy tested prospective prediction of ophthalmopathy. The roughly 91 discovery patients were randomly split 7:3 into training and test sets. In addition, the study compared T-cell repertoires in thyroid tissue and in blood from about six Graves' hyperthyroidism patients. After sampling, hyperthyroidism patients received methimazole starting at 30 mg daily, and ophthalmopathy patients received high-dose intravenous methylprednisolone. Libraries were constructed in a second round of multiplex PCR, after which size selection and purification were performed. Libraries were sequenced paired-end with 100 bp reads on an Illumina HiSeq2000. SOAPnuke was used to process the raw data, removing reads that contained adapters or uncalled bases, had a mean Phred below 15, or lacked an exact match to the constant primer or identifier. High-quality paired reads were merged with COPE v1.2.5, and unique nucleotide sequences were defined as clonotypes. Clonotypes were aligned to IMGT TRBV, TRBD and TRBJ reference segments using MiTCR v1.1. Only V-J combinations with frequency above 0.0001, covering about 99% of repertoires, were analysed. A TCS score was defined as the ratio between F50 (clonal expansion) and ExV (chaos), using BLOSUM62-based TCRdist between CDR3 peptides within each V-J. Welch's t-statistics and random forest reduced approximately 520 V-J features to around 14, which were used in a naive Bayes classifier (R e1071). No statistical method was used to fix the sample size in advance, and group allocation was not hidden from the investigators. According to the paper, TCR Vbeta CDR3 sequencing was carried out on 120 to 150 peripheral blood samples, which came from over 40 ophthalmopathy, around 75 hyperthyroidism and 17 progressor patients.

This sample comprised peripheral blood mononuclear cells (PBMCs), obtained at new diagnosis, from a patient treated with antithyroid drugs. The clonotype was recovered from a man younger than 45 with Graves disease. Donor details come from another sample of the same person, matched by shared clones. The chain employs TRBV13 and TRBJ2-7, with TRBD2 tentatively as D gene (5 bases match). The CDR3 region: CASSYRGPYEQYF. The sequenced DNA: TGTGCCAGCAGCTATCGCGGGCCTTACGAGCAGTACTTC.